A single sample is the source of the 10 T cell receptor beta chains below, sequenced in a study of blood T cell repertoires in COVID-19. Using immunoSEQ multiplex PCR, the repertoire was profiled, and TCRdb retains in-frame clones only, with some absent. The sample lists roughly 90,000 clones, 75% to 90% occurring once. The sample consisted of peripheral blood. The receptor set was obtained from a woman of 80 years or more with active or convalescent COVID-19.

The chain carries TRBV4-3 and TRBJ2-1, with 12 nucleotides matching TRBD2. The length of the CDR3 is 16 residues. Germline-derived CDR1 and CDR2 are LGHNA and YSLEER. The V gene end was trimmed by 0 bases and the J gene end by 12 bases; junction bases not matched to a gene: 9. CDR3 bases: TGCGCCAGCAGCCAAGATTTTGCTAGCGGGGGGGCAGGGCAGTTCTTC. This gives the protein CASSQDFASGGAGQFF.

This chain connects TRBV19 to TRBJ1-1; tentatively, D is TRBD1 (6 bases). This CDR3 has 16 residues. V was trimmed by 6 bases and J by 1 base, leaving 18 bases between them. Germline V gene data show CDR1 as LNHDA and CDR2 as SQIVND (reference sequence). CDR3 protein: CASRLSGGQPNTEAFF. The CDR3 DNA sequence: TGTGCCAGTAGGCTATCGGGCGGACAGCCGAACACTGAAGCTTTCTTT.

The V and J genes are TRBV9 and TRBJ2-1, with TRBD1 matching over 8 bases. This CDR3 comprises 13 residues. Germline values: CDR1 SGDLS, CDR2 YYNGEE. V trimming: 4 bases; J trimming: 9 bases; junction bases outside the gene matches: 6. The CDR3 DNA sequence: TGTGCCAGCAGCCCCCCAGGGGGCAGTGAGCAGTTCTTC. Translation: CASSPPGGSEQFF. Variable domain in full (rest from reference TRBV9 and TRBJ2-1): DSGVTQTPKHLITATGQRVTLRCSPRSGDLSVYWYQQSLDQGLQFLIQYYNGEERAKGNILERFSAQQFPDLHSELNLSSLELGDSALYFCASSPPGGSEQFFGPGTRLTVL.

This chain joins TRBV2 and TRBJ2-1; possible D gene TRBD2, 5 bases. The CDR3 covers 17 residues. Germline loops: CDR1 SNHLY, CDR2 FYNNEI. V shed 6 bases and J shed 2 bases, with 20 bases lying between them. CDR3 in amino acids: CASRHNLQRGTYNEQFF. The CDR3 DNA reads as TGTGCCAGCAGACATAATCTACAACGGGGTACCTACAATGAGCAGTTCTTC.

This clone has only a few counts. The chain employs TRBV5-1 and TRBJ2-7; D is ambiguous. CDR1 SGHRS and CDR2 YFSETQ come from the germline V gene. V shed 4 bases and J shed 2 bases, with 22 bases lying between them. The CDR3 consists of 17 residues. The CDR3 bases are TGCGCCAGCAGCCCAACGTACAGAACACTCTCCCCCTACGAGCAGTACTTC. The encoded protein is CASSPTYRTLSPYEQYF.

This chain connects TRBV28 to TRBJ1-2, with a tentative D call TRBD1 (6 bases). The V and J ends lost 2 bases and 4 bases respectively, with 8 bases between them. Germline lookup yields CDR1 MDHEN and CDR2 SYDVKM. The CDR3 consists of 13 residues. The CDR3 here is CASSLRTAYGYTF. DNA of the CDR3: TGTGCCAGCAGTTTACGGACAGCCTATGGCTACACCTTC.

The rearrangement links TRBV7-2 to TRBJ2-3, with D tentatively TRBD2 (6 bases). The V gene's germline CDR1 is SGHTA and CDR2 FQGNSA. The CDR3 consists of 16 residues. The germline V and J ends were trimmed by 4 bases and 0 bases, with 14 bases remaining between them. DNA for the CDR3: TGTGCCAGCAGCTCAGTAGCGGACGCTAGCACAGATACGCAGTATTTT. It yields the protein CASSSVADASTDTQYF.

A single count supports this clone. The gene calls are TRBV3-1 (or the pseudogene TRBV3-2) and TRBJ1-1; D uncertain. Germline values: CDR1 LGHDT, CDR2 YNNKEL (reference sequence). The CDR3 runs to 17 residues. Trimming removed 0 bases at V and 1 base at J, with 15 bases between. The CDR3 region has the DNA TGTGCCAGCAGCCAAGACATGGGGAGGACTACGAACACTGAAGCTTTCTTT. It codes for CASSQDMGRTTNTEAFF.

This chain connects TRBV5-1 to TRBJ2-1; 10 bases are shared with TRBD2. The germline CDR1 and CDR2 sequences are SGHRS and YFSETQ. The junction had 7 bases not matched to a gene; V was cut back by 2 bases and J by 5 bases. This CDR3 is built from 16 residues. This CDR3 reads CASSLSSGGQNNEQFF. In DNA form, the CDR3 reads TGCGCCAGCAGCTTAAGTAGCGGGGGGCAAAACAATGAGCAGTTCTTC.

This clone has just a few counts. The CDR3 is CASSGDGSGQFF. The DNA for the CDR3 is TGTGCCAGCAGTGGCGACGGAAGCGGGCAGTTCTTC. The chain couples TRBV2 to TRBJ2-1; D possibly corresponds to TRBD2 (5 bases). The germline CDR1 and CDR2 sequences are SNHLY and FYNNEI. V was shortened by 4 bases and J by 12 bases, with 13 bases between the two germline ends. The CDR3 consists of 12 residues. The full variable domain, rest sourced from reference TRBV2 and TRBJ2-1, is EPEVTQTPSHQVTQMGQEVILRCVPISNHLYFYWYRQILGQKVEFLVSFYNNEISEKSEIFDDQFSVERPDGSNFTLKIRSTKLEDSAMYFCASSGDGSGQFFGPGTRLTVL.